One T cell receptor beta chain is described in this entry. Its antigen is still unknown. This entry is derived from a study of a mutant IDH1 vaccine in newly diagnosed glioma. Specified time point: week 23, last vaccination. Vaccinated patients received 300 ug of mutant IDH1 20-mer peptide per dose, with topical imiquimod. The ends lost 6 bases at V and 2 bases at J; junction bases unmatched: 7. Germline loops: CDR1 LNHDA, CDR2 SQIVND (reference sequence). CDR3 length: 15 amino acids. Profiled with immunoSEQ multiplex PCR; TCRdb holds only in-frame clones, not every one. The data hold 29,000 or so clones, with around 80% observed a single time.

The material sequenced was PBMCs, taken from a glioma patient whose treatment included an IDH1 peptide vaccine. The genes are TRBV19 and TRBJ1-2; 9 bases match TRBD1. This clonotype was sampled from a woman aged 18-30 years with glioma. CDR3 protein: CASRRGQGSNYGYTF. CDR3 DNA sequence: TGTGCCAGTAGGCGGGGACAGGGATCAAACTATGGCTACACCTTC.